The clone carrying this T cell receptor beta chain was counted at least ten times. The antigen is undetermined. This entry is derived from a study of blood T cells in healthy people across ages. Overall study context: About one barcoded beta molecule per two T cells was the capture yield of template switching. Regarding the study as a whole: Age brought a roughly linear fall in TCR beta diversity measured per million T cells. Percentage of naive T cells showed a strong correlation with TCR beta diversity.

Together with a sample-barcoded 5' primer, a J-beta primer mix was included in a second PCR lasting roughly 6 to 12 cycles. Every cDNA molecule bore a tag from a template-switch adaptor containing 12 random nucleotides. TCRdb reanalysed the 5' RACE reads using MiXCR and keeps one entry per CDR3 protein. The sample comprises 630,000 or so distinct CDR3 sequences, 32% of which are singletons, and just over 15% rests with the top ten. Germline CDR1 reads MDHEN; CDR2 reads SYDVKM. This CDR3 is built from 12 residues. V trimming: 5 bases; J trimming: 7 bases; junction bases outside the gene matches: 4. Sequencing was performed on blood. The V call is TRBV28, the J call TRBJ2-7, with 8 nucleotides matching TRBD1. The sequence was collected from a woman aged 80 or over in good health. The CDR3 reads CASSGGQGEQYF. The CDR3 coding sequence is TGTGCCAGCAGTGGAGGACAGGGTGAGCAGTACTTC. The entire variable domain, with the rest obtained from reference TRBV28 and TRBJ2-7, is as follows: DVKVTQSSRYLVKRTGEKVFLECVQDMDHENMFWYRQDPGLGLRLIYFSYDVKMKEKGDIPEGYSVSREKKERFSLILESASTNQTSMYLCASSGGQGEQYFGPGTRLTVT.